Below, one TCR beta chain is given with its context. Its antigen is unknown. With random hexamers, reverse transcription was performed on about 0.45 to 1 ug of RNA. Using its own MiXCR run on the immunoSEQ multiplex PCR reads, TCRdb lists one record per CDR3 protein. The data hold some 200,000 distinct CDR3 sequences, with approximately 96% observed a single time. The sample originates from a study of CD8 T cells in Susac syndrome. Regarding the study as a whole: Clonal expansion was absent from the CD4+ T cell repertoires in Susac syndrome.

The CDR3 is 14 amino acids. CDR1 is SGHTA, CDR2 FQGNSA, per germline. After removal of 5 bases from V and 8 bases from J, the junction contained 5 bases not matched to a gene. Specimen: CD4+ T cells from PBMCs. This receptor was obtained from a human donor with Susac syndrome. This chain uses TRBV7-2 with TRBJ1-6; TRBD1 aligns across 8 bases. The CDR3 sequence is CASSLQGAHSPLHF. CDR3 coding DNA: TGTGCCAGCAGCCTGCAGGGGGCCCATTCACCCCTCCACTTT.